These 9 T cell receptor beta chains were sequenced from one sample in a study of blood T cell repertoires in COVID-19. Some clones are missing from TCRdb's copy, which holds only in-frame ones; the method was immunoSEQ multiplex PCR. The sample records around 360,000 clones, around 87% being singletons. The material sequenced was peripheral blood. The receptors derive from a woman aged 25 to 39 with COVID-19, enrolled during active disease.

This clone was counted a single time. The chain has TRBV5-1 and TRBJ2-2; 8 bases map to TRBD1. V lost 4 bases, J lost 4 bases, and 6 bases stayed unmatched. Germline CDR1 reads SGHRS; CDR2 reads YFSETQ. The CDR3 is 15 amino acids. CDR3 in amino acids: CASSPLTGGTGELFF. The CDR3 DNA reads as TGCGCCAGCAGCCCACTTACAGGGGGCACCGGGGAGCTGTTTTTT.

This clone has just a few counts. The gene calls are TRBV1 and TRBJ2-7; the D segment call TRBD2 is taken from the table without a DNA check. TRBV1 is a listed pseudogene. The CDR3 is 11 amino acids. CDR3 coding DNA: TGCACCAGCAGCCCCCTAGCGGGCCGACTCTTC. Protein product: CTSSPLAGRLF.

This chain links TRBV3-1 (or the pseudogene TRBV3-2) with TRBJ2-1; 9 bases map to TRBD1. The CDR3 consists of 16 residues. The V gene end was trimmed by 1 base and the J gene end by 6 bases; junction bases not matched to a gene: 7. Germline V lookup: CDR1 LGHDT, CDR2 YNNKEL (reference sequence). This CDR3 reads CASSQVRQGGSNEQFF. In DNA, the CDR3 is TGTGCCAGCAGCCAAGTAAGACAGGGGGGCAGCAATGAGCAGTTCTTC.

V gene TRBV7-2 combines with J gene TRBJ2-7, with TRBD1 matching 9 bases. CDR1 and CDR2 from the germline V gene are SGHTA and FQGNSA. V lost 5 bases to trimming and J lost 5 bases; unmatched junction nucleotides: 7. The CDR3 extends over 14 amino acids. The CDR3 region is CASSARDRENEQYF. The CDR3 nucleotides are TGTGCCAGCAGCGCCCGGGACAGGGAGAACGAGCAGTACTTC.

The rearrangement links TRBV4-1 to TRBJ2-7; tentative D call: TRBD2 (6 bases). Trimming took off 4 bases at V and 0 bases at J, with 16 bases between the two ends. The CDR3 has 16 amino acids. Germline V gene sequence: CDR1 MGHRA, CDR2 YSYEKL. Here the CDR3 reads CASSRVLTGVSYEQYF. The CDR3 bases are TGCGCCAGCAGCCGGGTCCTTACGGGGGTCTCCTACGAGCAGTACTTC.

This clone was counted once. The gene calls are TRBV7-9 and TRBJ2-7, with D possibly TRBD1 on 5 matching bases. This CDR3 spans 13 amino acids. Germline assignment: CDR1 SEHNR and CDR2 FQNEAQ (reference sequence). V was pared by 1 base and J by 3 bases, with 7 bases between. The CDR3: CASSLGGVYEQYF. The DNA of the CDR3 is TGTGCCAGCAGCTTAGGGGGCGTCTACGAGCAGTACTTC.

This clone came up many times. The rearrangement uses TRBV18 and TRBJ1-1, with TRBD1 identical over 7 bases. This CDR3 is 13 amino acids long. The V gene end was trimmed by 8 bases and the J gene end by 5 bases; junction bases not matched to a gene: 8. Germline CDR1 and CDR2: KGHSH and LQKENI. CDR3 sequence: CASRPDRETEAFF. For the CDR3, the DNA is TGTGCCAGCCGACCTGACAGGGAGACTGAAGCTTTCTTT.

The rearrangement uses TRBV2 and TRBJ2-3; possibly TRBD1 for D (6 bases). Between the trimmed V and J ends, which lost 7 bases and 7 bases, there was a span of 12 bases. Per germline, CDR1 SNHLY and CDR2 FYNNEI. The CDR3 spans 12 residues. The CDR3 DNA reads as TGTGCCAGCATAGGGGGAACGAATACGCAGTATTTT. Its protein is CASIGGTNTQYF.

This rearrangement joins TRBV6-5 to TRBJ2-2, with 11 bases aligning to TRBD1. The CDR3 sequence is 15 residues long. Germline V gene lookup returns CDR1 MNHEY and CDR2 SVGAGI. Trimming cost V 5 bases and J 6 bases; bases outside gene matches: 5. The CDR3 nucleotides read TGTGCCAGCAGTACCGGGACAGGGGGTTCCGGGGAGCTGTTTTTT. Encoded protein: CASSTGTGGSGELFF.